The 10 T cell receptor beta chains presented below share a single source sample, sequenced in a study of T cells in Graves' hyperthyroidism and ophthalmopathy. Regions amplified from RNA transcripts were the TCR beta CDR3 regions. An initial round of RT-PCR targeting the TCR CDR3 relied on the HTBI primer set. A single record per CDR3 protein comes from TCRdb applying MiXCR to the multiplex PCR reads. The table lists around 450,000 distinct CDR3 sequences, around 16% of them singletons, with 12% to 15% in the top ten. The sequenced material came from blood. The receptors were sampled from a woman between 18 and 30 years old with Graves' hyperthyroidism.

The chain carries TRBV15 and TRBJ2-7; possibly TRBD1 or TRBD2 for D (7 bases each). This CDR3 region has 15 residues. The V and J ends lost 1 base and 3 bases respectively, with 13 bases between them. Germline V lookup: CDR1 LNHNV, CDR2 YYDKDF (reference sequence). The CDR3 loop is CATSRGEGANYEQYF. The CDR3 coding sequence is TGTGCCACCAGCAGAGGGGAGGGGGCCAACTACGAGCAGTACTTC.

This clonotype has just a few counts. The chain joins TRBV12-3 or TRBV12-4 to TRBJ2-2; perhaps TRBD1 as D (5 bases). This CDR3 region has 12 residues. Deletions cut 5 bases from V and 6 bases from J, with 7 bases between. CDR3: CASSRQPGELFF. CDR3 nucleotides: TGTGCCAGCAGTCGACAGCCCGGGGAGCTGTTTTTT.

In its sample, this clonotype was seen many times. The chain uses TRBV3-1 and TRBJ2-3, with 11 bases matching TRBD2. V lost 6 bases, J lost 1 base, and 15 bases stayed unmatched. Germline V gives CDR1 LGHDT, CDR2 YNNKEL (reference sequence). The CDR3 covers 19 residues. The CDR3 nucleotides read TGTGCCAGCAGTCCACTAGCGGGAGCCAGAGTCTGGGGCACAGATACGCAGTATTTT. Translation gives CASSPLAGARVWGTDTQYF.

This clonotype was detected ten times or more. The V and J genes are TRBV6-1 and TRBJ1-6; 7 bases match TRBD1. V shed 2 bases, J shed 7 bases, and the junction held 5 bases outside the gene matches. CDR3 length: 15 amino acids. Germline CDR1 is MNHNS and CDR2 is SASEGT. CDR3 sequence reads: CASSEPTGRNSPLHF. The CDR3 nucleotides read TGTGCCAGCAGTGAACCGACAGGGCGGAATTCACCCCTCCACTTT.

This clonotype has ten or more counts. This chain connects TRBV28 to TRBJ2-5; perhaps TRBD1 as D (6 bases). Germline lookup yields CDR1 MDHEN and CDR2 SYDVKM. Trimming took 2 bases from V and 5 from J, leaving 15 bases between them. This CDR3 has 15 residues. The CDR3 DNA is TGTGCCAGCAGTTTAGTTAGGGGGTTCGGGGAGACCCAGTACTTC. The encoded protein is CASSLVRGFGETQYF. Full variable domain (outside the CDR3, taken from reference TRBV28 and TRBJ2-5): DVKVTQSSRYLVKRTGEKVFLECVQDMDHENMFWYRQDPGLGLRLIYFSYDVKMKEKGDIPEGYSVSREKKERFSLILESASTNQTSMYLCASSLVRGFGETQYFGPGTRLLVL.

This clonotype was counted at least ten times. The genes are TRBV11-2 and TRBJ2-7; D not certain. This CDR3 comprises 12 residues. Germline assignment: CDR1 SGHAT and CDR2 FQNNGV. V lost 3 bases and J 6 bases, leaving 9 bases between the germline ends. In DNA, the CDR3 is TGTGCCAGCAGCTTGAAAGGGATCGAGCAGTACTTC. This encodes CASSLKGIEQYF.

This clonotype was counted a few times. The gene calls are TRBV6-1 and TRBJ1-4; a possible D gene is TRBD1 (5 bases). This CDR3 is built from 16 residues. With 6 bases removed from V and 0 bases from J, the gap between germline ends came to 14 bases. Germline values: CDR1 MNHNS, CDR2 SASEGT. The CDR3 DNA is TGTGCCAGCAGCCCTCGGGGGAGGGCAACTAATGAAAAACTGTTTTTT. Its translation: CASSPRGRATNEKLFF.

J is TRBJ2-2 and V is TRBV7-9; D gene ambiguous. The CDR3 is made up of 14 amino acids. Trimming shortened V by 1 base and J by 6 bases, and 9 bases separated the two germline ends. Per the germline V gene, CDR1 is SEHNR and CDR2 is FQNEAQ (reference sequence). The CDR3 loop is CASSLDGPAGELFF. The CDR3 DNA reads TGTGCCAGCAGCTTAGATGGGCCCGCCGGGGAGCTGTTTTTT.

Ten or more counts support this clonotype. The gene calls are TRBV9 and TRBJ1-1; D not certain. With 3 bases removed from V and 0 bases from J, the gap between germline ends came to 12 bases. This CDR3 spans 15 amino acids. Per the germline V gene, CDR1 is SGDLS and CDR2 is YYNGEE. CDR3 loop: CASSALQDLNTEAFF. In nucleotides, the CDR3 is TGTGCCAGCAGCGCGTTACAAGACTTGAACACTGAAGCTTTCTTT.

The CDR3 bases are TGTGCCAGTACCGAGGCAGGGGAGAGAAGGGACATTCAGTACTTC. The encoded protein is CASTEAGERRDIQYF. The V and J genes are TRBV19 and TRBJ2-4, with D tentatively TRBD1 (6 bases). Between the trimmed V and J ends, which lost 7 bases and 8 bases, there was a span of 21 bases. This CDR3 spans 15 amino acids. Germline V gene lookup returns CDR1 LNHDA and CDR2 SQIVND (reference sequence).